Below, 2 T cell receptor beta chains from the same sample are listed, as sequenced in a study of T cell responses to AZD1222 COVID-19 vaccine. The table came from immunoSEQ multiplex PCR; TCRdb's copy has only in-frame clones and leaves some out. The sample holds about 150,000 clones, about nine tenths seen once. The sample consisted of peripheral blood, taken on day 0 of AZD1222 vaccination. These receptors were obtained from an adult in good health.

The CDR3 bases are TGTGCCAGTAGGAGGGGGACTCAAGATCAGCCCCAGCATTTT. It codes for CASRRGTQDQPQHF. The chain joins TRBV19 to TRBJ1-5; TRBD1 might be the D (6 bases). The CDR3 is 14 amino acids. CDR1 and CDR2 from the germline V gene are LNHDA and SQIVND (reference sequence). The ends were cut back, 6 bases at V and 5 bases at J, with 14 bases in the middle.

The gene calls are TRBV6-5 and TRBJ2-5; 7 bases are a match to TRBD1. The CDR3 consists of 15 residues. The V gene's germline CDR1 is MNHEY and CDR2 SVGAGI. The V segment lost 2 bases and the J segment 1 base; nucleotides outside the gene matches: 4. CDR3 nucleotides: TGTGCCAGCAGTTACGGGTGGGACAGCCAAGAGACCCAGTACTTC. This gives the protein CASSYGWDSQETQYF.